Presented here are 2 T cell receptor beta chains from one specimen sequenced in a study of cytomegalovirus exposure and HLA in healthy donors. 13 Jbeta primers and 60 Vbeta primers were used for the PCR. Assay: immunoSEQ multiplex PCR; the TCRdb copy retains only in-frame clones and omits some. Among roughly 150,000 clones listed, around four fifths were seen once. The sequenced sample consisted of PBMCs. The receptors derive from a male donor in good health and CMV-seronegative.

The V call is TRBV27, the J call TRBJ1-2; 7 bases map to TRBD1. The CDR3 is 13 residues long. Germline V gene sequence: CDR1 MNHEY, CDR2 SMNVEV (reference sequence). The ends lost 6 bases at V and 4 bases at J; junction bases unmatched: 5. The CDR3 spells CASRSGQFYGYTF. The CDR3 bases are TGTGCCAGCAGATCGGGACAGTTCTATGGCTACACCTTC.

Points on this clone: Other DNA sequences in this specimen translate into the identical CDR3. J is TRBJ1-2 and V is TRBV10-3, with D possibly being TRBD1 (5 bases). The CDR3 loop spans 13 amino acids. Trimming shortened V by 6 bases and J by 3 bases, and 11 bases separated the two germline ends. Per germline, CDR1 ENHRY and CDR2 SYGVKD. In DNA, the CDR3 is TGTGCCATCAGGACGCGGGACCACTATGGCTACACCTTC. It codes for CAIRTRDHYGYTF.